The source of this T cell receptor beta chain is a study of blood T cell repertoires in COVID-19. Overall study: Whether acute or convalescent, the COVID-19 samples came from the United States, Italy and Spain.

With V trimmed by 5 bases and J by 7 bases, 5 bases remained unmatched. In germline, CDR1 is LGHDT, CDR2 YNNKEL (reference sequence). CDR3 size: 14 residues. In the study's own analysis: The authors estimated nucleated cell counts from reference gene primer amplification. Sequencing used immunoSEQ multiplex PCR; TCRdb keeps in-frame clones, though not all of them. That table supplies the V and J calls and clone size; D and trimming were determined from the DNA. This table has approximately 170,000 clones, about 86% appearing once. The V and J genes are TRBV3-1 (or the pseudogene TRBV3-2) and TRBJ2-1, with TRBD1 identical over 10 bases. Sequencing was done on a sample of peripheral blood. The sequence came from an elderly woman with acute or convalescent COVID-19. CDR3 in DNA: TGTGCCAGCAGCTCGTGGACAGGGGGGAATGAGCAGTTCTTC. It encodes CASSSWTGGNEQFF.